The rows below give T cell receptor beta chains drawn from one sample of a study of T-cell reconstitution after alpha-beta-depleted transplantation in children. TCRdb analysed the PCR reads with MiXCR anew, one entry per CDR3 protein. Of a few hundred thousand distinct CDR3 sequences listed, 10% to 15% were seen once; the top ten hold approximately 2%. This specimen was PBMCs, mostly from graft donor cells, taken 360 days after TCRalphabeta/CD19-depleted stem cell transplant. The receptors here all came from a male patient between 10 and 17 years old who had a stem cell transplant for acute myeloid leukemia, so the T cells may come from the graft donor. Both conserved end residues are part of each CDR3. The D gene is left open where the match is weak. Some rows mark clone size as missing; the rest say once, few, many or name a class of expanded clone.

size: -
V: TRBV30
J: TRBJ2-3
D: -
DNA: TGTGCCTGGATCAGAAGGGGGTTCACAGATACGCAGTATTTT
CDR3: CAWIRRGFTDTQYF

size: -
V: TRBV15
J: TRBJ2-7
D: -
DNA: TGTGCCACCAGCACCGGGACGGGCGCTCCGTACGAGCAGTACTTC
CDR3: CATSTGTGAPYEQYF

size: -
V: TRBV28
J: TRBJ2-3
D: -
DNA: TGTGCCAGCAGTTTAGGGGTGTTAAGTGGCACAGATACGCAGTATTTT
CDR3: CASSLGVLSGTDTQYF

size: many
V: TRBV29-1
J: TRBJ2-3
D: TRBD1
DNA: TGCAGCGTCCTGGGGCATAGGGGGCGAAGGACAGATACGCAGTATTTT
CDR3: CSVLGHRGRRTDTQYF

size: few
V: TRBV11-3
J: TRBJ2-3
D: TRBD2
DNA: TGTGCCAGCAGCTTCGGACTAGCGGGAGAGTGGGATACGCAGTATTTT
CDR3: CASSFGLAGEWDTQYF

size: -
V: TRBV7-3
J: TRBJ2-5
D: -
DNA: TGTGCCAGCAGCTTAACAGGGCTCGGAGGGGAGACCCAGTACTTC
CDR3: CASSLTGLGGETQYF

size: many
V: TRBV12-3/TRBV12-4
J: TRBJ2-3
D: -
DNA: TGTGCCAGCAGTCCGCTCCCCGGGACACTCAGCACAGATACGCAGTATTTT
CDR3: CASSPLPGTLSTDTQYF

size: -
V: TRBV2
J: TRBJ2-7
D: -
DNA: TGTGCCAGCAGTTTTGGACGGGCTAGCTCCTACGAGCAGTACTTC
CDR3: CASSFGRASSYEQYF

size: -
V: TRBV30
J: TRBJ2-1
D: -
DNA: TGTGCCTGGAGTGCGGGGAGTGATGAGCAGTTCTTC
CDR3: CAWSAGSDEQFF

size: few
V: TRBV30
J: TRBJ2-7
D: -
DNA: TGTGCCTGGAGTGTCGGGCGGAAGACCTACGAGCAGTACTTC
CDR3: CAWSVGRKTYEQYF

size: -
V: TRBV7-2
J: TRBJ2-7
D: -
DNA: TGTGCCAGCAGCTTAGTGGTCGCGGGACTCCCGTACAACGAGCAGTACTTC
CDR3: CASSLVVAGLPYNEQYF

size: -
V: TRBV20-1
J: TRBJ2-1
D: TRBD2
DNA: TGCAGTGCTAGCGGGACTAGCGACCCCTCGTCGAGGTACAATGAGCAGTTCTTC
CDR3: CSASGTSDPSSRYNEQFF

size: many
V: TRBV6-5
J: TRBJ2-1
D: TRBD2
DNA: TGTGCCAGCAGTTACATACCGGGACTAGCGGACAATGAGCAGTTCTTC
CDR3: CASSYIPGLADNEQFF

size: -
V: TRBV4-3
J: TRBJ2-7
D: -
DNA: TGCGCCAGCAGCCCCCAAGTGGGGGGACCCTACGAGCAGTACTTC
CDR3: CASSPQVGGPYEQYF

size: many
V: TRBV21-1
J: TRBJ1-2
D: -
DNA: TGTGCCAGCAGCCCACGGGGACGGTACTATGGCTACACCTTC
CDR3: CASSPRGRYYGYTF

size: few
V: TRBV7-3
J: TRBJ2-2
D: TRBD1
DNA: TGTGCCAGCAGCTTACGAAGCCAACCCGGGACAGGGAACACCGGGGAGCTGTTTTTT
CDR3: CASSLRSQPGTGNTGELFF

size: few
V: TRBV29-1
J: TRBJ2-5
D: TRBD2
DNA: TGCAGCGTTGAAGATGGGGAACTAGCGGGAGTAGGGGTCGGGGTCCAAGAGACCCAGTCCTTC
CDR3: CSVEDGELAGVGVGVQETQSF

size: -
V: TRBV4-2
J: TRBJ1-1
D: -
DNA: TGTGCCAGCAGCCAAGGGGGGGCGTGGAACACTGAAGCTTTCTTT
CDR3: CASSQGGAWNTEAFF

size: -
V: TRBV7-3
J: TRBJ2-4
D: TRBD2
DNA: TGTGCCAGCAGCTTCCGGACTAGCGGGAGGACGGCTCTAGCCAAAAACATTCAGTACTTC
CDR3: CASSFRTSGRTALAKNIQYF

size: -
V: TRBV20-1
J: TRBJ2-5
D: -
DNA: TGCAGCAGGGGGGCCCAAGAGACCCAGTACTTC
CDR3: CSRGAQETQYF